The 20 T cell receptor beta chains below were found in one sample sequenced in a study of technical replicates of blood from a handful of donors. Assay used: immunoSEQ multiplex PCR; TCRdb lists only in-frame clones, some missing. The table records about 89,000 clones, just under 95% of them present only once. Sequencing was carried out using T cells isolated from PBMCs. The receptors derive from a human donor in good health.

The chain joins TRBV5-5 to TRBJ1-5; a weak D match, TRBD1 (5 bases). Germline loops: CDR1 SGHKS, CDR2 YYEKEE (reference sequence). Trimming removed 4 bases at V and 16 bases at J, with 27 bases between. There are 15 residues in the CDR3. The DNA for the CDR3 is TGTGCCAGCAGCGTCGACTTCAAGGCCGGGGGACGAGGACATTTT. Translated, it gives CASSVDFKAGGRGHF.

The chain joins TRBV27 to TRBJ2-7, with 9 bases fitting TRBD1. The germline CDR1 and CDR2 sequences are MNHEY and SMNVEV (reference sequence). The CDR3 totals 17 residues. After removal of 0 bases from V and 4 bases from J, the junction contained 10 bases not matched to a gene. CDR3 DNA sequence: TGTGCCAGCAGTTTATCAAACAGGGGGCGCGGACAGTACGAGCAGTACTTC. It translates to CASSLSNRGRGQYEQYF.

This clone was observed once. DNA of the CDR3: TGTGCCAGTAGTATCCGAGGGCTGGACACTGAAGCTTTCTTT. Encoded protein: CASSIRGLDTEAFF. This rearrangement joins TRBV19 to TRBJ1-1; D is unresolved. Germline loops: CDR1 LNHDA, CDR2 SQIVND (reference sequence). The CDR3 spans 14 residues. V lost 3 bases and J lost 3, with 11 bases in between.

The J gene is TRBJ1-2, the V gene TRBV6-5; 7 nucleotides line up with TRBD1. Germline V gene data show CDR1 as MNHEY and CDR2 as SVGAGI. This CDR3 is built from 16 residues. V dropped 2 bases and J dropped 4; count of bases not matched to a gene: 10. DNA for the CDR3: TGTGCCAGCAGTTACACGACAGGGAAGTTAAGCTATGGCTACACCTTC. Protein product: CASSYTTGKLSYGYTF.

The CDR3 sequence: CASSQRWNSQETQYF. The DNA for the CDR3 is TGTGCCAGCAGCCAGAGGTGGAATAGTCAAGAGACCCAGTACTTC. V gene TRBV7-8 combines with J gene TRBJ2-5; D gene uncertain. The germline gives CDR1 SGHVS, CDR2 FQNEAQ. The CDR3 covers 15 residues. Trimming shortened V by 5 bases and J by 2 bases, and 15 bases separated the two germline ends.

This clone turned up a few times. The rearrangement uses TRBV28 and TRBJ1-2; D unresolved. This CDR3 has 14 amino acids. Per the germline V gene, CDR1 is MDHEN and CDR2 is SYDVKM. V dropped 7 bases and J dropped 8 bases, with 20 bases sitting between them. As DNA, the CDR3 is TGTGCCAGCACCCAAGGATCTCCTTCAGGCGGCTACACCTTC. It translates to CASTQGSPSGGYTF.

The chain recombines TRBV27 with TRBJ1-5, with 9 bases matching TRBD1. This CDR3 contains 15 residues. Germline V gene data show CDR1 as MNHEY and CDR2 as SMNVEV (reference sequence). Trimming took 5 bases from V and 3 from J; bases not matched to a gene: 5. CDR3 residues: CASSPGQGFNQPQHF. The CDR3 DNA sequence: TGTGCCAGCAGTCCGGGACAGGGCTTCAATCAGCCCCAGCATTTT.

This rearrangement joins TRBV28 to TRBJ1-5; D call uncertain. Deletions cut 5 bases from V and 4 bases from J, with 3 bases between. The germline V gene encodes CDR1 MDHEN and CDR2 SYDVKM. The CDR3 totals 11 residues. The CDR3 DNA is TGTGCCAGCAGTCTAAATCAGCCCCAGCATTTT. This sequence encodes CASSLNQPQHF.

V and J are TRBV19 and TRBJ2-4, with D possibly TRBD2 on 6 matching bases. Per germline, CDR1 LNHDA and CDR2 SQIVND (reference sequence). Trimming took off 4 bases at V and 0 bases at J, with 16 bases between the two ends. This CDR3 has 17 residues. CDR3 sequence: CASSTGESLLAKNIQYF. CDR3 DNA: TGTGCCAGTAGTACGGGAGAGTCATTACTAGCCAAAAACATTCAGTACTTC.

The V and J genes are TRBV2 and TRBJ2-7; 7 positions agree with TRBD2. The CDR3 spans 13 residues. CDR1 is SNHLY and CDR2 is FYNNEI in the germline V gene. The junction had 4 bases not matched to a gene; V was cut back by 6 bases and J by 2 bases. The CDR3 DNA is TGTGCCAGCAGGGCTAGCGGTACCTACGAGCAGTACTTC. This codes for CASRASGTYEQYF.

The V and J genes are TRBV9 and TRBJ1-3, with 7 bases aligning to TRBD1. V lost 0 bases to trimming and J lost 0 bases; unmatched junction nucleotides: 6. The CDR3 length is 17 residues. The germline gives CDR1 SGDLS, CDR2 YYNGEE. The CDR3 here is CASSVDPGGNSGNTIYF. Here the CDR3 DNA reads TGTGCCAGCAGCGTAGACCCAGGGGGAAACTCTGGAAACACCATATATTTT. The full variable domain, completed using reference TRBV9 and TRBJ1-3, is DSGVTQTPKHLITATGQRVTLRCSPRSGDLSVYWYQQSLDQGLQFLIQYYNGEERAKGNILERFSAQQFPDLHSELNLSSLELGDSALYFCASSVDPGGNSGNTIYFGEGSWLTVV.

V gene TRBV2 combines with J gene TRBJ2-1, with TRBD1 as a possible D gene (6 bases). The CDR3 covers 13 residues. Trimming stripped 4 bases from V and 8 bases from J, with 12 bases between. Germline loops: CDR1 SNHLY, CDR2 FYNNEI. For the CDR3, the DNA is TGTGCCAGCAGTGCCTACAGGGTCCATGAGCAGTTCTTC. Translation gives CASSAYRVHEQFF.

V gene TRBV29-1 combines with J gene TRBJ2-1, with TRBD1 identical over 7 bases. The CDR3 runs to 17 residues. Germline V gene data show CDR1 as SQVTM and CDR2 as ANQGSEA. The trim removed 4 bases at V and 13 bases at J, leaving 25 bases unmatched. CDR3 DNA sequence: TGCAGCGTTGGTTCTTGGGCCGGGACAGACCTCGGGACGGTCCAGTTCTTC. Protein: CSVGSWAGTDLGTVQFF.

The chain has TRBV5-1 and TRBJ1-4; unclear D gene. This CDR3 has 13 residues. Germline lookup yields CDR1 SGHRS and CDR2 YFSETQ. V was clipped by 5 bases and J by 5 bases, with 10 bases between them. CDR3 nucleotides: TGCGCCAGCAGTCACAGCTGGAATGAAAAACTGTTTTTT. Amino acid sequence: CASSHSWNEKLFF.

The chain couples TRBV4-1 to TRBJ1-1; D not resolved. In germline, CDR1 is MGHRA, CDR2 YSYEKL. V was pared by 2 bases and J by 4 bases, with 5 bases between. The CDR3 spans 12 residues. The CDR3 loop reads CASSQPRTEAFF. The CDR3 DNA reads TGCGCCAGCAGCCAACCTCGCACTGAAGCTTTCTTT.

This rearrangement joins TRBV5-1 to TRBJ2-5, with 15 positions matching TRBD2. The V gene end was trimmed by 2 bases and the J gene end by 5 bases; junction bases not matched to a gene: 16. The CDR3 is made up of 20 amino acids. Germline loops: CDR1 SGHRS, CDR2 YFSETQ. CDR3 protein: CASSFSGPGLAGGGLETQYF. The CDR3, as DNA: TGCGCCAGCAGCTTCTCCGGACCGGGACTAGCGGGGGGAGGTTTGGAGACCCAGTACTTC.

The rearrangement links TRBV7-9 to TRBJ1-2, with a weak D call TRBD1 (5 bases). The germline gives CDR1 SEHNR, CDR2 FQNEAQ (reference sequence). The CDR3 is made up of 15 amino acids. With 5 bases removed from V and 8 bases from J, the gap between germline ends came to 21 bases. The CDR3 spells CASSNRDSGRGGYTF. Written as DNA, the CDR3 is TGTGCCAGCAGCAACCGGGACTCCGGTCGGGGCGGCTACACCTTC.

V and J are TRBV7-2 and TRBJ2-7; D possibly corresponds to TRBD1 (5 bases). Germline CDR1 and CDR2: SGHTA and FQGNSA. CDR3 length: 14 amino acids. Trimming took off 4 bases at V and 1 base at J, with 11 bases between the two ends. The CDR3, as DNA: TGTGCCAGCAGCTCTATGACAGCTTCCTACGAGCAGTACTTC. Translating it yields CASSSMTASYEQYF.

The chain carries TRBV6-6 and TRBJ2-1; the match to TRBD2 covers 11 bases. This CDR3 has 16 amino acids. Germline trimming cut 2 bases from V and 7 bases from J; bases unmatched to any gene: 7. The germline V gene encodes CDR1 MNHNY and CDR2 SVGAGI (reference sequence). CDR3 nucleotide sequence: TGTGCCAGCAGTTACCCCGGACTAGCGGGTGTAAATGAGCAGTTCTTC. Its translation: CASSYPGLAGVNEQFF.

The genes are TRBV28 and TRBJ2-2; 7 positions match TRBD1. Germline loops: CDR1 MDHEN, CDR2 SYDVKM. The CDR3 runs 17 residues. The V and J ends lost 6 bases and 0 bases, in that order; junction bases with no gene match: 10. The CDR3 region is CASRPFPGQPNTGELFF. In DNA, the CDR3 is TGTGCCAGCAGGCCCTTTCCGGGACAGCCGAACACCGGGGAGCTGTTTTTT.